A selection of T cell receptor beta chains follows, all from one sample in a study of neurological immune-mediated disorders. A single record per CDR3 protein comes from TCRdb applying MiXCR to the 5' RACE reads. The data hold approximately 65,000 distinct CDR3 sequences, with about 5% observed a single time. Material for sequencing was PBMCs. The source of these receptors is a human donor with multiple sclerosis. The donor label of this sample is uncertain. The CDR3 runs from the conserved cysteine through the conserved F or W. Fields, in order: J gene, V gene, CDR3 protein.

j_gene: TRBJ1-6; v_gene: TRBV9; CDR3aa: CASSETGGGNSPLHF
j_gene: TRBJ1-4; v_gene: TRBV6-6; CDR3aa: CASSYSGGEEKLFF
j_gene: TRBJ1-1; v_gene: TRBV20-1; CDR3aa: CSAAWSRGRLRNTEAFF
j_gene: TRBJ2-2; v_gene: TRBV7-3; CDR3aa: CASSLVPAGVGTGELFF
j_gene: TRBJ2-6; v_gene: TRBV10-3; CDR3aa: CAIRPSGGMSGANVLTF
j_gene: TRBJ2-3; v_gene: TRBV3-1; CDR3aa: CASSQGTTRRTDTQYF
j_gene: TRBJ1-5; v_gene: TRBV20-1; CDR3aa: CSAKDSLQSNQPQHF
j_gene: TRBJ1-4; v_gene: TRBV20-1; CDR3aa: CSASTGTGLQKLFF
j_gene: TRBJ2-1; v_gene: TRBV15; CDR3aa: CATSSIAGGINEQFF
j_gene: TRBJ2-1; v_gene: TRBV7-3; CDR3aa: CASSLNRDNEQFF
j_gene: TRBJ2-7; v_gene: TRBV20-1; CDR3aa: CSARDGQQGTTYEQYF
j_gene: TRBJ1-1; v_gene: TRBV10-3; CDR3aa: CAISGQPGTEAFF
j_gene: TRBJ2-1; v_gene: TRBV20-1; CDR3aa: CSAGDQRAGAEQFF
j_gene: TRBJ2-1; v_gene: TRBV20-1; CDR3aa: CSARETQASSSYNEQFF
j_gene: TRBJ2-3; v_gene: TRBV5-1; CDR3aa: CASSLWAVTDTQYF
j_gene: TRBJ1-2; v_gene: TRBV10-3; CDR3aa: CASQQAQSYGYTF
j_gene: TRBJ1-4; v_gene: TRBV5-1; CDR3aa: CASSYSGAATNEKLFF
j_gene: TRBJ1-3; v_gene: TRBV10-2; CDR3aa: CASSLSRLSGNTIYF
j_gene: TRBJ1-5; v_gene: TRBV5-1; CDR3aa: CASSLGQESTQPQHF